This TCR beta chain was documented in a study of T cell responses to AZD1222 COVID-19 vaccine. Germline V CDR1 and CDR2: MNHNY, SVGAGI (reference sequence). Trimming cost V 2 bases and J 0 bases, with 9 bases left between them. This CDR3 contains 15 residues. General observations from the study: Along spike, vaccine-associated CD4 TCRs were found throughout, with dominance at 160-218 and 743-854. Donors were chiefly white British, with a greater number of females, and clonal diversity was perhaps underestimated. Increased Spike-specific TCR breadth and depth were observed after two AZD1222 doses. Nearly half of the spike-specific TCRs reportedly recognize variant regions that carry no mutations.

To note about this clone: Its target is unknown.

Sequencing was performed with immunoSEQ multiplex PCR; in TCRdb, only in-frame clones are kept and a portion is missing. Of around 15,000 clones listed, around 83% were seen once; the top ten hold 14%. The chain uses TRBV6-6 and TRBJ2-3; TRBD2 is a possible D gene (6 bases). The clonotype originates from an adult who received the AZD1222 COVID-19 vaccine. The sample consisted of peripheral blood, taken 28 days after the second AZD1222 dose. CDR3 coding DNA: TGTGCCAGCAGTTACCGCGGGAAGAGCACAGATACGCAGTATTTT. Encoded protein: CASSYRGKSTDTQYF.